A selection of T cell receptor beta chains follows, all from one sample in a study of blood T cell repertoires in COVID-19. Measured with immunoSEQ multiplex PCR; TCRdb has only the in-frame clones, and not every one. The sample includes roughly 200,000 clones, 85% to 90% of them seen just once. Sequenced material: PBMCs or T cells enriched from blood (not recorded which). The origin of the receptors is a man aged 30-40 years who had recovered from COVID-19. CDR3s include the opening cysteine and the closing phenylalanine or tryptophan. D genes are given only for firm matches. Clone size appears in some rows only: once, few, many, or a class for an expanded clone.

len: 15
d_gene: .
abundance: .
v_gene: TRBV7-2
j_gene: TRBJ2-1
CDR3aa: CASSLQRPLYNEQFF
CDR3nt: TGTGCCAGCAGCCTACAGAGACCCCTTTACAATGAGCAGTTCTTC

len: 17
d_gene: TRBD2
abundance: .
v_gene: TRBV5-6
j_gene: TRBJ2-5
CDR3aa: CASSPLTSGGYQETQYF
CDR3nt: TGTGCCAGCAGCCCCCTGACTAGCGGGGGTTACCAAGAGACCCAGTACTTC

len: 15
d_gene: TRBD1
abundance: .
v_gene: TRBV9
j_gene: TRBJ1-1
CDR3aa: CASSPGDSRNTEAFF
CDR3nt: TGTGCCAGCAGCCCAGGGGACAGCCGAAACACTGAAGCTTTCTTT

len: 17
d_gene: TRBD2
abundance: .
v_gene: TRBV4-3
j_gene: TRBJ2-3
CDR3aa: CASSQDPGGGAPDTQYF
CDR3nt: TGCGCCAGCAGCCAAGATCCCGGCGGGGGGGCCCCAGATACGCAGTATTTT

len: 14
d_gene: .
abundance: .
v_gene: TRBV10-3
j_gene: TRBJ1-2
CDR3aa: CAISDLTVNYGYTF
CDR3nt: TGTGCCATCAGTGACTTAACAGTTAACTATGGCTACACCTTC

len: 17
d_gene: TRBD2
abundance: .
v_gene: TRBV14
j_gene: TRBJ2-7
CDR3aa: CASSQGILAGGTYEQYF
CDR3nt: TGTGCCAGCAGCCAAGGGATACTAGCGGGGGGCACCTACGAGCAGTACTTC

len: 17
d_gene: TRBD2
abundance: .
v_gene: TRBV10-3
j_gene: TRBJ2-7
CDR3aa: CAISEGVGTSGAYEQYF
CDR3nt: TGTGCCATCAGTGAGGGGGTCGGGACTAGCGGGGCTTACGAGCAGTACTTC

len: 17
d_gene: TRBD2
abundance: .
v_gene: TRBV3-1/TRBV3-2
j_gene: TRBJ2-2
CDR3aa: CASSQDPWTSVAGELFF
CDR3nt: TGTGCCAGCAGCCAAGATCCATGGACTAGCGTAGCCGGGGAGCTGTTTTTT

len: 15
d_gene: TRBD1
abundance: .
v_gene: TRBV5-1
j_gene: TRBJ1-4
CDR3aa: CASSPGQATNEKLFF
CDR3nt: TGCGCCAGCAGCCCAGGACAGGCCACTAATGAAAAACTGTTTTTT

len: 12
d_gene: .
abundance: few
v_gene: TRBV28
j_gene: TRBJ1-1
CDR3aa: CASSSTTLEAFF
CDR3nt: TGTGCCAGCAGTTCCACAACCCTTGAAGCTTTCTTT

len: 18
d_gene: .
abundance: .
v_gene: TRBV14
j_gene: TRBJ2-3
CDR3aa: CASSQDLEGRGDTDTQYF
CDR3nt: TGTGCCAGCAGCCAAGATCTAGAGGGCAGGGGCGACACAGATACGCAGTATTTT

len: 18
d_gene: .
abundance: .
v_gene: TRBV28
j_gene: TRBJ1-2
CDR3aa: CASSSLFNRDKANYGYTF
CDR3nt: TGTGCCAGCAGTTCCTTATTCAACAGGGATAAGGCTAACTATGGCTACACCTTC

len: 15
d_gene: .
abundance: .
v_gene: TRBV7-9
j_gene: TRBJ2-7
CDR3aa: CASSRGAGSPYEQYF
CDR3nt: TGTGCCAGCAGCCGAGGAGCAGGGTCACCTTACGAGCAGTACTTC

len: 13
d_gene: .
abundance: once
v_gene: TRBV21-1
j_gene: TRBJ2-1
CDR3aa: CATLGRGYNEQFF
CDR3nt: TGTGCCACCCTCGGGCGGGGTTACAATGAGCAGTTCTTC

len: 15
d_gene: .
abundance: .
v_gene: TRBV4-1
j_gene: TRBJ2-2
CDR3aa: CASSQGRGLTGELFF
CDR3nt: TGCGCCAGCAGCCAAGGGCGGGGTCTCACCGGGGAGCTGTTTTTT

len: 13
d_gene: TRBD1
abundance: .
v_gene: TRBV5-6
j_gene: TRBJ1-3
CDR3aa: CATPRGPGNTIYF
CDR3nt: TGTGCCACCCCAAGGGGGCCTGGAAACACCATATATTTT

len: 15
d_gene: TRBD1
abundance: .
v_gene: TRBV5-4
j_gene: TRBJ2-5
CDR3aa: CASSWGQGFQETQYF
CDR3nt: TGTGCCAGCAGCTGGGGACAGGGCTTCCAAGAGACCCAGTACTTC

len: 13
d_gene: .
abundance: .
v_gene: TRBV7-9
j_gene: TRBJ2-1
CDR3aa: CASSLGGPFGQFF
CDR3nt: TGTGCCAGCAGCTTAGGAGGTCCATTCGGGCAGTTCTTC

len: 15
d_gene: TRBD1
abundance: few
v_gene: TRBV5-6
j_gene: TRBJ1-4
CDR3aa: CASSGDREGVEKLFF
CDR3nt: TGTGCCAGCAGCGGGGACAGGGAAGGAGTCGAAAAACTGTTTTTT

len: 15
d_gene: TRBD1
abundance: .
v_gene: TRBV13
j_gene: TRBJ2-7
CDR3aa: CASSSEGQGNYEQYF
CDR3nt: TGTGCCAGCAGCTCAGAGGGACAGGGCAACTACGAGCAGTACTTC

len: 12
d_gene: TRBD1
abundance: .
v_gene: TRBV30
j_gene: TRBJ1-5
CDR3aa: CAWDRGSQPQHF
CDR3nt: TGTGCCTGGGACAGGGGTAGTCAGCCCCAGCATTTT

len: 15
d_gene: .
abundance: .
v_gene: TRBV7-8
j_gene: TRBJ1-5
CDR3aa: CASSPTLQVNQPQHF
CDR3nt: TGTGCCAGCAGCCCTACCTTACAGGTAAACCAGCCCCAGCATTTT

len: 17
d_gene: .
abundance: .
v_gene: TRBV7-9
j_gene: TRBJ1-2
CDR3aa: CASSLTQGLKANYGYTF
CDR3nt: TGTGCCAGCAGCTTAACCCAGGGATTAAAAGCTAACTATGGCTACACCTTC

len: 16
d_gene: .
abundance: .
v_gene: TRBV11-2
j_gene: TRBJ2-6
CDR3aa: CASSLGQGSGANVLTF
CDR3nt: TGTGCCAGCAGCTTAGGGCAGGGCTCTGGGGCCAACGTCCTGACTTTC

len: 19
d_gene: TRBD2
abundance: .
v_gene: TRBV11-2
j_gene: TRBJ2-7
CDR3aa: CASSFLSGSRGGSSYEQYF
CDR3nt: TGTGCCAGCAGCTTCCTTAGCGGGAGTAGGGGGGGAAGCTCCTACGAGCAGTACTTC

len: 14
d_gene: .
abundance: once
v_gene: TRBV3-1/TRBV3-2
j_gene: TRBJ1-6
CDR3aa: CASSRTLNNSPLHF
CDR3nt: TGTGCCAGCAGCCGCACACTAAATAATTCACCCCTCCACTTT

len: 14
d_gene: .
abundance: .
v_gene: TRBV7-9
j_gene: TRBJ2-7
CDR3aa: CASSLAIAVDEQYF
CDR3nt: TGTGCCAGCAGCTTAGCGATAGCGGTGGACGAGCAGTACTTC

len: 20
d_gene: TRBD1
abundance: few
v_gene: TRBV5-8
j_gene: TRBJ1-5
CDR3aa: CASSYLRNRGELMNNQPQHF
CDR3nt: TGTGCCAGCAGCTACTTACGGAACAGGGGGGAGCTTATGAACAATCAGCCCCAGCATTTT

len: 13
d_gene: .
abundance: .
v_gene: TRBV19
j_gene: TRBJ1-4
CDR3aa: CASRTGLSEKLFF
CDR3nt: TGTGCCAGCAGAACAGGGCTTAGTGAAAAACTGTTTTTT

len: 15
d_gene: .
abundance: .
v_gene: TRBV7-7
j_gene: TRBJ2-5
CDR3aa: CASSLGGGDQETQYF
CDR3nt: TGTGCCAGCAGCTTAGGGGGGGGCGATCAAGAGACCCAGTACTTC

len: 15
d_gene: .
abundance: once
v_gene: TRBV5-4
j_gene: TRBJ1-2
CDR3aa: CASSLGSQGNYGYTF
CDR3nt: TGTGCCAGCAGCTTGGGTAGCCAGGGTAACTATGGCTACACCTTC

len: 14
d_gene: TRBD1
abundance: .
v_gene: TRBV28
j_gene: TRBJ2-1
CDR3aa: CASRGQGSINEQFF
CDR3nt: TGTGCCAGCAGGGGACAGGGTAGTATCAATGAGCAGTTCTTC

len: 18
d_gene: .
abundance: .
v_gene: TRBV18
j_gene: TRBJ1-1
CDR3aa: CASSPPIVKRLMNTEAFF
CDR3nt: TGTGCCAGCTCACCACCGATAGTCAAGAGACTTATGAACACTGAAGCTTTCTTT